Sequencing of this T cell receptor beta chain was carried out in a study of blood T cell repertoires in COVID-19 (dated by TCRdb to 2020 to 2022). Regarding the complete study: Samples from collaborators originated in the United States, Italy and Spain and spanned both the acute and convalescent phases of COVID-19. Nearly every sample came with metadata listing a de-identified subject ID, COVID-19 status, age in years and sex. Subjects who had been exposed to COVID-19, were actively infected with it, or had recovered from it provided the deeply sampled blood TCRbeta repertoires that made up the dataset. The samples were drawn from the first 160 participants of the ongoing ImmuneRACE study and from 950 to 1,500 subjects provided by 6 global collaborators. HLA class I and class II types, where available, came from metadata supplied by the sample provider rather than from assay-based typing. The repertoires were released in a freely available public database meant as a resource for research on the immune response to SARS-CoV-2. The prospective study material was composed of cDNA or gDNA derived from T cells, B-cell-depleted T cells, or PBMCs. Study-level results and caveats: The quantity of clinical and demographic metadata differed by source and by participant and was supplied without curation.

TCRbeta CDR3 regions were amplified from genomic DNA by means of the immunoSEQ Assay, a bias-controlled multiplex PCR. From the authors' description of their analysis: The number of nucleated cells in each sample was estimated by amplification of reference gene primers within the assay. To quantify the absolute abundance of each unique TCRbeta CDR3 rearrangement, sequence reads were collapsed and filtered. Productive Simpson clonality was computed per sample as the square root of Simpson's diversity index over productive rearrangements. In its TCRdb copy, this immuneACCESS table keeps in-frame sequences only and misses some clones. Where compared with another copy, unresolved V genes explain less than half of these, and the others have no known cause. V and J calls and clone size are as listed in that table; D and trimming were resolved from the DNA. This sample comprises roughly 350,000 clones, roughly 86% of them detected only once. Less than 11% of the sample goes to the ten largest clones.

At one collaborating source in Seattle, patients were enrolled during active infection and were followed longitudinally through the course of disease. Whole blood was collected in K2EDTA tubes by collaborating institutions according to the institutions' own protocols. Collaborator samples were shipped for TCRbeta analysis as frozen whole blood, isolated PBMCs, or DNA extracted from either sample type. As regards this clone: The antigen it recognizes is unknown. Qualities for individual bases were not recorded, and no much larger clone is one base off.

CDR1 is given as SGHRS and CDR2 as YFSETQ, both from the germline V gene. The CDR3 covers 13 residues, taking in both the cysteine and the phenylalanine. The kept DNA is CDR3 alone, 39 bases in frame from the first base. Trimming at the junction amounts to 2 bases on V and 3 bases on J, and the germline ends lie 8 bases apart. The clonotype originates from a woman in her 30s with COVID-19, enrolled during active disease. Sequencing was carried out using peripheral blood. The chain couples TRBV5-1 to TRBJ1-1, with no D gene named confidently. The nucleotide sequence is given as TGCGCCAGCAGCTTTTTGTCGGACACTGAAGCTTTCTTT. It specifies CASSFLSDTEAFF.